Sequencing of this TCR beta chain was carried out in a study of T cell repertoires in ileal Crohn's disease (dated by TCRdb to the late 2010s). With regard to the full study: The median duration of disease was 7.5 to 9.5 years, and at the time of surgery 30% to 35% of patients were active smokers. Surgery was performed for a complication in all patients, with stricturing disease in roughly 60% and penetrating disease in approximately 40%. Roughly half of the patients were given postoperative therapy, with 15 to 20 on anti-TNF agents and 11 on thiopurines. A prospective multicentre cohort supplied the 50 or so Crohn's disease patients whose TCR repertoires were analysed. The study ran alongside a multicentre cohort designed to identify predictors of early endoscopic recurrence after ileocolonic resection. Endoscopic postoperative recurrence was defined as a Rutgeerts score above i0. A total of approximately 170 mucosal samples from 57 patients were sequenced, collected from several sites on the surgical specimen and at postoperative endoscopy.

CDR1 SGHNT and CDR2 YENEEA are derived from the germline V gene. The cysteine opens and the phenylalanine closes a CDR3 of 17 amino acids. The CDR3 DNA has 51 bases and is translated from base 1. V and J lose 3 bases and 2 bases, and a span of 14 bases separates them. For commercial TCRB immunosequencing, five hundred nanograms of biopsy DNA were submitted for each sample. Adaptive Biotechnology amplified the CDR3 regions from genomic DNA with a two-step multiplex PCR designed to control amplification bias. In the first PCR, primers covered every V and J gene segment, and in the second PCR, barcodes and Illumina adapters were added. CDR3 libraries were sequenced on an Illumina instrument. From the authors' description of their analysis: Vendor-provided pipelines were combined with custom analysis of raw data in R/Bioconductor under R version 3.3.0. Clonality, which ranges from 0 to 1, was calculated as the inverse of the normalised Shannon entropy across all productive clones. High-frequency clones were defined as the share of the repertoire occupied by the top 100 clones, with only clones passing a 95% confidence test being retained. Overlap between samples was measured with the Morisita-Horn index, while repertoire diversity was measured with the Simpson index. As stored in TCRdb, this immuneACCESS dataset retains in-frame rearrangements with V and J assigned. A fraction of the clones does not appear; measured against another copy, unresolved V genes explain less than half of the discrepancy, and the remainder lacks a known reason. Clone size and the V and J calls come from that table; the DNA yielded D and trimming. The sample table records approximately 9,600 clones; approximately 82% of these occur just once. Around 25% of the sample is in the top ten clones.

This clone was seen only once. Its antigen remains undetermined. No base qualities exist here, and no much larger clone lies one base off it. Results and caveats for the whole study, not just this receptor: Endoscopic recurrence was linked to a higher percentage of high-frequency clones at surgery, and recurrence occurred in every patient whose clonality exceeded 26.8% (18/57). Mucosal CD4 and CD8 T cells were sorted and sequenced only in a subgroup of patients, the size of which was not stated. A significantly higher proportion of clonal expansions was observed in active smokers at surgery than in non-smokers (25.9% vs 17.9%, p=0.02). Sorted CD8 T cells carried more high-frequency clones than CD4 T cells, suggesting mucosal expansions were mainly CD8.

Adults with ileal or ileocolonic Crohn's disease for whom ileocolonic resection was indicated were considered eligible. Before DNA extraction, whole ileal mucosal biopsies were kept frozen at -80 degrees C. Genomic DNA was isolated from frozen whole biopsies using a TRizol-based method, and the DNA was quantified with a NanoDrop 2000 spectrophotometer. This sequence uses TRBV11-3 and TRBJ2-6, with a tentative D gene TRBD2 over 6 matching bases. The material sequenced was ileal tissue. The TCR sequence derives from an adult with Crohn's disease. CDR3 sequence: CASSLDLGGAGANVLTF. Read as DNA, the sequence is TGTGCCAGCAGCTTGGATTTGGGGGGAGCTGGGGCCAACGTCCTGACTTTC.